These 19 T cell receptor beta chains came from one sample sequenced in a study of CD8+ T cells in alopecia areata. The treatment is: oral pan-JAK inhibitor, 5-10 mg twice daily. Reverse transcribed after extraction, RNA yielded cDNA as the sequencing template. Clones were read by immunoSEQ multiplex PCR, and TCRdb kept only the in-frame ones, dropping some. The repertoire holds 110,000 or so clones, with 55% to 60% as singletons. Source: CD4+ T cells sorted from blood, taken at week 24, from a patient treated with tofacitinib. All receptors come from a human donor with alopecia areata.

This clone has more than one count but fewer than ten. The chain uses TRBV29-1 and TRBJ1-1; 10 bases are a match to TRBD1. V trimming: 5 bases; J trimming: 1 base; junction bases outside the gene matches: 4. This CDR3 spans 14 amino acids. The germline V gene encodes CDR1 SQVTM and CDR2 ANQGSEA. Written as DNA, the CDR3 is TGCAGCGTTTGGACAGGGGGTCGGAACACTGAAGCTTTCTTT. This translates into CSVWTGGRNTEAFF.

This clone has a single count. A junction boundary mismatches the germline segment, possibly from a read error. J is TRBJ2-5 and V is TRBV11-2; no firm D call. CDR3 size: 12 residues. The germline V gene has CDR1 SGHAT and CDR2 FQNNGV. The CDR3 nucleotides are TGTGCCAGCAGCCTAGACACGGGGACCCAGTACTTC. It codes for CASSLDTGTQYF.

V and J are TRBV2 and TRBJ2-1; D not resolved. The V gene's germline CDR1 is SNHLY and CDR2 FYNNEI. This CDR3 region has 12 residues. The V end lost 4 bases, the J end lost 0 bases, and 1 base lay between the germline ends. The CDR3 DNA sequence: TGTGCCAGCAGTGGCTCCTACAATGAGCAGTTCTTC. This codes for CASSGSYNEQFF.

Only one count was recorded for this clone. As DNA, the CDR3 is TGTGCCAGCTCACCTGCACCGGGGGTCGGAAAGACCCAGTACTTC. Amino acids: CASSPAPGVGKTQYF. The chain links TRBV18 to TRBJ2-5; possibly TRBD2 for D (6 bases). Germline loops: CDR1 KGHSH, CDR2 LQKENI. Between the trimmed V and J ends, which lost 3 bases and 6 bases, there was a span of 17 bases. CDR3 length: 15 amino acids.

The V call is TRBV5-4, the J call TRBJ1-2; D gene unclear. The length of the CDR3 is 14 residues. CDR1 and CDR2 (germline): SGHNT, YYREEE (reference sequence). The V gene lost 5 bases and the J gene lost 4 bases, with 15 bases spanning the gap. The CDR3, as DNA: TGTGCCAGCAGTGCCGATTCGGTCGGCTATGGCTACACCTTC. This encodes CASSADSVGYGYTF.

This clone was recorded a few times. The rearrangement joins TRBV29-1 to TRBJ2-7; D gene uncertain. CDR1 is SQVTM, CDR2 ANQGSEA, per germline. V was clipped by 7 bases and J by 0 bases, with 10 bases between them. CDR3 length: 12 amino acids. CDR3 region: CSAAMGSYEQYF. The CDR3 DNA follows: TGCAGCGCCGCGATGGGCTCCTACGAGCAGTACTTC.

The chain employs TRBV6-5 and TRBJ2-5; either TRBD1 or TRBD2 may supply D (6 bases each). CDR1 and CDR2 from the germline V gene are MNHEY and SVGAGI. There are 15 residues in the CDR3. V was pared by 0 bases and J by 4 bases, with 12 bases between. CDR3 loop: CASSYSRGGRETQYF. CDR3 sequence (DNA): TGTGCCAGCAGTTACTCGAGAGGGGGGAGAGAGACCCAGTACTTC.

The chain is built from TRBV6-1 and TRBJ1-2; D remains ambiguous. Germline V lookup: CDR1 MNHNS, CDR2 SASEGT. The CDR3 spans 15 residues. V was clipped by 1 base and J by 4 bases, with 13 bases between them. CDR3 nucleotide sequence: TGTGCCAGCAGTGAAGTCCCAGGCGCCGGCTATGGCTACACCTTC. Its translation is CASSEVPGAGYGYTF.

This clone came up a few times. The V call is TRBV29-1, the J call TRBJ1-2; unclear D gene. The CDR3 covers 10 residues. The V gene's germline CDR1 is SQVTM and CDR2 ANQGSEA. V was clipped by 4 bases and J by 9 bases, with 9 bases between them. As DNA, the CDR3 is TGCAGCGTTGGGCCAGAGAGCTACACCTTC. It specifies CSVGPESYTF.

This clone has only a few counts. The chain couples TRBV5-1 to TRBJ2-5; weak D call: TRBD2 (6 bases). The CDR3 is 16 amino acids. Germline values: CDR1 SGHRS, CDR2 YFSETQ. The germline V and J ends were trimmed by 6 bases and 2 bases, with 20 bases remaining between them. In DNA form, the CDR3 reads TGCGCCAGCACCATAGACCCGGGACTGAATCAAGAGACCCAGTACTTC. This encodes CASTIDPGLNQETQYF.

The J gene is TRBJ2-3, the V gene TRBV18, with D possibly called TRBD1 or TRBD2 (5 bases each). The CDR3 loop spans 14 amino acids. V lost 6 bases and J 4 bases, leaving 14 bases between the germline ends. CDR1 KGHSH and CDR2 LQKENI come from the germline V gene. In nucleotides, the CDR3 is TGTGCCAGCTCCCTGGGACCGCCCCCAGATACGCAGTATTTT. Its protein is CASSLGPPPDTQYF. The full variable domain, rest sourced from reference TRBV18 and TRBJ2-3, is NAGVMQNPRHLVRRRGQEARLRCSPMKGHSHVYWYRQLPEEGLKFMVYLQKENIIDESGMPKERFSAEFPKEGPSILRIQQVVRGDSAAYFCASSLGPPPDTQYFGPGTRLTVL.

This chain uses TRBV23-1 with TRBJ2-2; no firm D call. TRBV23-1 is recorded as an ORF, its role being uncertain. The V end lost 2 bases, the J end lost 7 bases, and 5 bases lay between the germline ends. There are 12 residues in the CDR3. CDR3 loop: CASSQTNGELFF. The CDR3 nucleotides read TGCGCCAGCAGTCAAACCAACGGGGAGCTGTTTTTT.

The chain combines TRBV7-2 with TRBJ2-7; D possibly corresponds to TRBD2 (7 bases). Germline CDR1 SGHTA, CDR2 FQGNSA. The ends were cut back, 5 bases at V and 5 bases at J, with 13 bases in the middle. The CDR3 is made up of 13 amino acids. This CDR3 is CASSRVGGHEQYF. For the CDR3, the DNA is TGTGCCAGCAGCCGGGTGGGGGGGCACGAGCAGTACTTC.

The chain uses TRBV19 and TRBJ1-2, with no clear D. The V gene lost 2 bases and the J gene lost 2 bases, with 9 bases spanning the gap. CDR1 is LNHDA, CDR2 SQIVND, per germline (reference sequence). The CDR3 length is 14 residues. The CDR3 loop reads CASSIMRENYGYTF. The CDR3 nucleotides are TGTGCCAGTAGTATAATGAGGGAGAACTATGGCTACACCTTC.

The CDR3 sequence is CASSPAVAYEQYF. The DNA for the CDR3 is TGTGCCAGCAGCCCCGCCGTTGCCTACGAGCAGTACTTC. V is TRBV7-2 and J is TRBJ2-7; D unresolved. Looked up from germline, CDR1 is SGHTA and CDR2 is FQGNSA. This CDR3 is built from 13 residues. V was shortened by 5 bases and J by 2 bases, with 10 bases between the two germline ends.

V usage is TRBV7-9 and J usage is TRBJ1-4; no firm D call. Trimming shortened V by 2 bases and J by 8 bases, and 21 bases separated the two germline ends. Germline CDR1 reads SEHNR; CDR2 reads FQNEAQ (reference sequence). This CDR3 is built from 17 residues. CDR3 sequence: CASSLINLLPGEEKLFF. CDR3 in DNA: TGTGCCAGCAGCTTAATCAACCTACTCCCCGGAGAGGAAAAACTGTTTTTT.

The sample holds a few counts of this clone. The CDR3 spells CASSLGASGAYNEQFF. The CDR3 DNA reads TGTGCCAGCAGCTTAGGGGCTAGCGGGGCCTACAATGAGCAGTTCTTC. The chain joins TRBV7-2 to TRBJ2-1; 9 bases fit TRBD2. The V gene end was trimmed by 1 base and the J gene end by 2 bases; junction bases not matched to a gene: 3. Germline V CDR1 and CDR2: SGHTA, FQGNSA. This CDR3 has 16 residues.

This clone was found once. CDR3 sequence: CAWSVGQSRSPLHF. The CDR3 region has the DNA TGTGCCTGGAGTGTGGGGCAGTCCCGTTCACCCCTCCACTTT. The chain combines TRBV30 with TRBJ1-6; D is perhaps TRBD1 (5 bases). V lost 0 bases, J lost 9 bases, and 12 bases lay in between. Germline CDR1 reads GTSNPN; CDR2 reads SVGIG (reference sequence). The CDR3 length is 14 residues.

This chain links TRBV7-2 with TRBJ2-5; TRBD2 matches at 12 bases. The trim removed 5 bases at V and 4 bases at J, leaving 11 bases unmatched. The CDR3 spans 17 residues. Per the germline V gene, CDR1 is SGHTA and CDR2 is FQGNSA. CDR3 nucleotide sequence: TGTGCCAGCAGCCTGACTAGCGGGGGTATGGCGGGAGAGACCCAGTACTTC. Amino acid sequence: CASSLTSGGMAGETQYF.